Listed here is a single T cell receptor beta chain. This clonotype has ten or more counts. Its antigen is not yet known. The record has no base qualities; no much larger clone is one base away. The data stem from a study of molecular identifiers for immune sequencing clone quantification (dated by TCRdb to 2016 to 2019). Turning to the overall study: For a replicate experiment, the RNA from either approximately 20,000 or 98,000 naive CD8 T cells was divided into five aliquots, and four of those aliquots went on to sequencing. The study was a methods study using CD8 T cells to benchmark molecular-identifier clustering-based TCR repertoire sequencing (MIDCIRS) and TCR RNA copy counting. Overall study results and their limits: The naive libraries included spiked-in Jurkat TCR RNA (fewer than eleven copies' worth), and this Jurkat TCR RNA is not part of the donor repertoire. Spiked-in Jurkat TCR RNA equivalent to a single cell was reported to be detectable even among one million naive CD8 T cells. When barcode sub-clustering was left out, chimeric consensus sequences inflated TCR diversity, with chimeras reaching as high as 47%. In CMV-specific effector cells, clones with more than 20 RNA copies accounted for over 97% of molecules, whereas in naive cells such clones accounted for under 1%. Modeling estimated roughly 3.2 recovered TCR RNA copies per cell, compared with about 9.3 by digital PCR, which implies roughly 29% capture efficiency. Highly expanded clone sizes could be underestimated because identical TCR molecules may share a barcode.

The library was produced with PCR. Sequenced using an Illumina HiSeq 4000. Bulk TCR libraries were prepared as previously described, using TCR primers listed in Table S5. Total RNA was purified with the Qiagen AllPrep DNA/RNA kit. Before analysis, reads from multiple sequencing runs of the same library were pooled. For the original study's pipeline: Reads were retained only if the reads had an exact TCR constant sequence, and the retained reads were trimmed to 150 nt and grouped according to their 12-nt molecular barcodes. Reads inside each barcode group were sub-clustered using a 15% Levenshtein threshold, and a quality-weighted consensus sequence was constructed for each RNA molecule. Non-functional sequences were discarded, and so were lower-count sequences lying one edit away from another sequence. Barcode sub-clusters with fewer than 20% of the maximum read count were removed, based on fitting two negative binomial distributions. The public reads were quality trimmed at Q25 with fastp and then assembled into clones with MiXCR by TCRdb, keeping productive beta chains. Entries are consolidated by CDR3 protein sequence, retaining the most common genes and DNA. TCRdb, not the authors, supplied the V and J calls. The sample table contains over 600,000 distinct CDR3 sequences; only one count was recorded for roughly 21% of them. 0.85% of the sample is held by the ten biggest clonotypes.

Naive CD8 T cell libraries were made from approximately 20,000 to 1,000,000 sorted cells using 10%, 30% or 50% of purified RNA. Naive CD8 T cells, defined as CD8+CD4-CCR7+CD45RA+, were FACS-sorted into RLT Plus buffer on a BD FACSAria II. Detection sensitivity was tested by spiking Jurkat RNA equal to over 8 TCR copies' worth into samples containing 20,000-1,000,000 naive CD8 T cells. Enrichment of CD8 T cells was done with RosetteSep CD8+ T Cell Enrichment Cocktail plus Ficoll-Paque, and ACK red cell lysis came afterward. The clonotype comes from a human donor in good health. Some libraries in this study had Jurkat cell RNA spiked in. The sequenced material came from naive CD8+ T cells from blood, with Jurkat cell RNA spiked in. The cell subset or site tag for this specimen amounts to: FACS-sorted CD8+CD4-CCR7+CD45RA+ naive T cells.

The CDR3 protein sequence reads: CASSDGTYYEKLFF. The nucleotide sequence reads TGTGCCAGCAGCGATGGGACCTATTATGAAAAACTGTTTTTT. This sequence uses TRBV5-5 and TRBJ1-4, with a weak D call of TRBD1 (5 bases match). V drops 4 bases and J drops 6 bases, leaving 13 bases in between. As encoded in the germline V gene (reference sequence), CDR1 is SGHKS while CDR2 is YYEKEE. The CDR3 starts with the cysteine, ends with the phenylalanine, and has 14 residues. The kept DNA is CDR3 alone, 42 bases in frame from the first base.